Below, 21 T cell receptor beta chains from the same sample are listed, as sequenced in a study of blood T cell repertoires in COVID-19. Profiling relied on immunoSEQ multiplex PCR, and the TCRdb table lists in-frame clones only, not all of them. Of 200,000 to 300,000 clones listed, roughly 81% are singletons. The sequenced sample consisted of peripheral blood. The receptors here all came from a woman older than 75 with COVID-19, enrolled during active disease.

The DNA for the CDR3 is TGTGCCAGCAGCCAAGAATGGCAGACTCTTCTTTCTAGCACAGATACGCAGTATTTT. Translating gives CASSQEWQTLLSSTDTQYF. The chain links TRBV3-1 (or the pseudogene TRBV3-2) to TRBJ2-3; D is ambiguous. Germline V gene data show CDR1 as LGHDT and CDR2 as YNNKEL (reference sequence). The CDR3 spans 19 residues. Trimming removed 0 bases from V and 0 bases from J, with 19 bases in between.

CDR3 sequence: CASSTSSRQGKNQPQHF. The DNA for the CDR3 is TGTGCCAGTAGTACTTCCTCCCGTCAGGGGAAAAATCAGCCCCAGCATTTT. V usage is TRBV19 and J usage is TRBJ1-5, with D tentatively TRBD1 (6 bases). This CDR3 spans 17 amino acids. V lost 4 bases and J lost 4, with 20 bases in between. Germline CDR1 LNHDA, CDR2 SQIVND (reference sequence).

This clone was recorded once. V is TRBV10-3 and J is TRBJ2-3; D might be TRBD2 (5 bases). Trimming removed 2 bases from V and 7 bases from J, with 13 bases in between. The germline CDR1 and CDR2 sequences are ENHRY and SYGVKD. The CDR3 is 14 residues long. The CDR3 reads CAISEMAGVNTQYF. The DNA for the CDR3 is TGTGCCATCAGTGAGATGGCGGGCGTAAATACGCAGTATTTT.

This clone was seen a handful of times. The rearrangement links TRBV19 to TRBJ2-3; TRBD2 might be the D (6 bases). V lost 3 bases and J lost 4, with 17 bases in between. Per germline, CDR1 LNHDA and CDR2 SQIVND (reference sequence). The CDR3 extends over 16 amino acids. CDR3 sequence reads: CASSIGLYSSADTQYF. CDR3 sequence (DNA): TGTGCCAGTAGTATCGGGCTGTACTCTAGCGCAGATACGCAGTATTTT.

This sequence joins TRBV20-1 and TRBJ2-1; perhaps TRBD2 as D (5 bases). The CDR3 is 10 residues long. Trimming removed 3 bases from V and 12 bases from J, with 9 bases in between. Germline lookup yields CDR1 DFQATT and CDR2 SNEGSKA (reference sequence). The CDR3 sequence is CSASAEGQFF. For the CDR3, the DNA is TGCAGTGCTAGCGCTGAGGGGCAGTTCTTC.

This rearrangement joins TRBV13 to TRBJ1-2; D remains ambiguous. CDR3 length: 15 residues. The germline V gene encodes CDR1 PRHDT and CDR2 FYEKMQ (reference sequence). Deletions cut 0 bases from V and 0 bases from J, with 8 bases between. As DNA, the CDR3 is TGTGCCAGCAGCTTAGGTGGTCGGGCTAACTATGGCTACACCTTC. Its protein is CASSLGGRANYGYTF.

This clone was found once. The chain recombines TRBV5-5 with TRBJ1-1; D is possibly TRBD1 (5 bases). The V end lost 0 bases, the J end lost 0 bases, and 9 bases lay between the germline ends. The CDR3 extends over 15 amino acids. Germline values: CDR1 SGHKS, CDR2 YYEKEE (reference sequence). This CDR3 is CASSLARQLNTEAFF. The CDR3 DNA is TGTGCCAGCAGCTTGGCGCGACAGTTGAACACTGAAGCTTTCTTT.

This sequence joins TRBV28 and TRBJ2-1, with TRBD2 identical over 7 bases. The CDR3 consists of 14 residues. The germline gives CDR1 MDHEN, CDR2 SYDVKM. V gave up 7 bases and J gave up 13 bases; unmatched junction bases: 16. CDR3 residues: CASTTAGTGYKQFF. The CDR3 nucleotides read TGTGCCAGCACAACAGCGGGAACAGGCTACAAACAGTTCTTC.

The CDR3 is CASSFTTSGGSEQYF. Here the CDR3 DNA reads TGTGCCAGCAGCTTTACGACTAGCGGGGGCTCCGAGCAGTACTTC. The J gene is TRBJ2-7, the V gene TRBV5-8, with 12 bases fitting TRBD2. The CDR3 is 15 amino acids. Losses at the gene ends were 2 bases for V and 6 bases for J; bases not matched to a gene: 6. Germline V gives CDR1 SGHTS, CDR2 YDEGEE.

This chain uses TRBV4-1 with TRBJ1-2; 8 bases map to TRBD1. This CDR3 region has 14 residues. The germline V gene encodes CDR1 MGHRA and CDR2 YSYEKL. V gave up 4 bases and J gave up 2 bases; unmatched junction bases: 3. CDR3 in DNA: TGCGCCAGCAGCCGGGGACAGGTCAACTATGGCTACACCTTC. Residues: CASSRGQVNYGYTF.

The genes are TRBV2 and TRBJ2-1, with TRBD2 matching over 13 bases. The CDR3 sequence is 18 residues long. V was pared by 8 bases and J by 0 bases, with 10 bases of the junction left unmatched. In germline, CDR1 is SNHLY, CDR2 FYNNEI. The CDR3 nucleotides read TGTGCCAGCTCGGGACTAGCGGGATACAGCAGCTCCTACAATGAGCAGTTCTTC. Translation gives CASSGLAGYSSSYNEQFF. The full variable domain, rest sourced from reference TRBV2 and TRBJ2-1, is EPEVTQTPSHQVTQMGQEVILRCVPISNHLYFYWYRQILGQKVEFLVSFYNNEISEKSEIFDDQFSVERPDGSNFTLKIRSTKLEDSAMYFCASSGLAGYSSSYNEQFFGPGTRLTVL.

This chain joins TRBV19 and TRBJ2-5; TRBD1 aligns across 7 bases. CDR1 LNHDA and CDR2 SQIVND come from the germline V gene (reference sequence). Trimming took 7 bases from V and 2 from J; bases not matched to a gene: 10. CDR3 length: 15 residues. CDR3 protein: CASKGEWDRQETQYF. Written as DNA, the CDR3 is TGTGCCAGTAAGGGAGAGTGGGACAGACAAGAGACCCAGTACTTC.

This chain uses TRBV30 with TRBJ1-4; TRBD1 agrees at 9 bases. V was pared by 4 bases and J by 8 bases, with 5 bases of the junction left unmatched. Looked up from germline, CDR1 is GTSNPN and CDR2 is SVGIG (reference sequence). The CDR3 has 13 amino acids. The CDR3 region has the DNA TGTGCCTGGATGGGACAGGGTTTCGAAAAACTGTTTTTT. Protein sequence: CAWMGQGFEKLFF.

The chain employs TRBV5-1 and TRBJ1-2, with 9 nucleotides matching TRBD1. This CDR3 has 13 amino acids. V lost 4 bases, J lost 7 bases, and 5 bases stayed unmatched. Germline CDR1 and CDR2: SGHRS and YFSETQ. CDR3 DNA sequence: TGCGCCAGCAGCGGTGACAGGGGGTTTGGCTACACCTTC. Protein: CASSGDRGFGYTF.

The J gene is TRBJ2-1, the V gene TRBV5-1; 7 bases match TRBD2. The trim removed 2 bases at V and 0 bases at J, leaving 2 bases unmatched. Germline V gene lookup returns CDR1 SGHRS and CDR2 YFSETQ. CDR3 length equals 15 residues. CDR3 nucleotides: TGCGCCAGCAGCTTAGGGACTACCTCCTACAATGAGCAGTTCTTC. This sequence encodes CASSLGTTSYNEQFF. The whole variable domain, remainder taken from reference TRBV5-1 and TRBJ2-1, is KAGVTQTPRYLIKTRGQQVTLSCSPISGHRSVSWYQQTPGQGLQFLFEYFSETQRNKGNFPGRFSGRQFSNSRSEMNVSTLELGDSALYLCASSLGTTSYNEQFFGPGTRLTVL.

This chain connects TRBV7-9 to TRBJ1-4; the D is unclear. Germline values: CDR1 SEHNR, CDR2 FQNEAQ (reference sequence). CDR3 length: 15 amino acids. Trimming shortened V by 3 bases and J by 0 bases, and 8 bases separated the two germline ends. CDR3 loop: CASSLGSSTNEKLFF. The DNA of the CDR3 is TGTGCCAGCAGCTTGGGGAGCTCAACTAATGAAAAACTGTTTTTT.

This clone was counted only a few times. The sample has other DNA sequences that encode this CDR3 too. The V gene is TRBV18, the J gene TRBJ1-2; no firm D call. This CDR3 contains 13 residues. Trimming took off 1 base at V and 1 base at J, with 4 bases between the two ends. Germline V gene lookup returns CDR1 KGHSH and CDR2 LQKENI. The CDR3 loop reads CASSPRSNYGYTF. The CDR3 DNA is TGTGCCAGCTCACCACGGAGTAACTATGGCTACACCTTC.

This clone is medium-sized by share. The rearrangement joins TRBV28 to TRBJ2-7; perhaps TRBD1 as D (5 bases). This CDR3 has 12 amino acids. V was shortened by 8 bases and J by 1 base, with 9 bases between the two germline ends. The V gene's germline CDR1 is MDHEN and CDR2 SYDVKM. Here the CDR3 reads CASETDSYEQYF. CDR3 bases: TGTGCCAGCGAGACAGATTCCTACGAGCAGTACTTC. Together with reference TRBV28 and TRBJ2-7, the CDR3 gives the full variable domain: DVKVTQSSRYLVKRTGEKVFLECVQDMDHENMFWYRQDPGLGLRLIYFSYDVKMKEKGDIPEGYSVSREKKERFSLILESASTNQTSMYLCASETDSYEQYFGPGTRLTVT.

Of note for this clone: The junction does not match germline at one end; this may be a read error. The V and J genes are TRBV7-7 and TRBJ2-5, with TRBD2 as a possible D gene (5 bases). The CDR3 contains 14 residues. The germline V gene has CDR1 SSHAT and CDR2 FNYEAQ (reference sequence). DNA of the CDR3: TGTGCTAGCAGTTTAGAACCGACGCGCGGGCCCCAGTACTTC. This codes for CASSLEPTRGPQYF. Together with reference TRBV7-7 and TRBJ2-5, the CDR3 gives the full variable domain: GAGVSQSPRYKVTKRGQDVTLRCDPISSHATLYWYQQALGQGPEFLTYFNYEAQPDKSGLPSDRFSAERPEGSISTLTIQRTEQRDSAMYRCASSLEPTRGPQYFGPGTRLLVL.

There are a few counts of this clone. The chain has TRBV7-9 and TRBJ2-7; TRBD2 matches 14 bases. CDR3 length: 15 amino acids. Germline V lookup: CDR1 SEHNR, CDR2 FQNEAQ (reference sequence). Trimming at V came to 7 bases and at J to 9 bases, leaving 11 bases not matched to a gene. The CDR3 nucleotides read TGTGCCAGCATCCTGACGGGACTAGCGGGAGAGGCGCAGTACTTC. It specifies CASILTGLAGEAQYF.

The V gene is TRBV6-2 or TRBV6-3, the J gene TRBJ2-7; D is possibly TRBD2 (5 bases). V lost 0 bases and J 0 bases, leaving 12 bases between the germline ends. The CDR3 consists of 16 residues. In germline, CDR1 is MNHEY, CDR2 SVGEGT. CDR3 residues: CASSYSRGPGSYEQYF. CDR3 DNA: TGTGCCAGCAGTTACTCCCGGGGTCCGGGCTCCTACGAGCAGTACTTC.